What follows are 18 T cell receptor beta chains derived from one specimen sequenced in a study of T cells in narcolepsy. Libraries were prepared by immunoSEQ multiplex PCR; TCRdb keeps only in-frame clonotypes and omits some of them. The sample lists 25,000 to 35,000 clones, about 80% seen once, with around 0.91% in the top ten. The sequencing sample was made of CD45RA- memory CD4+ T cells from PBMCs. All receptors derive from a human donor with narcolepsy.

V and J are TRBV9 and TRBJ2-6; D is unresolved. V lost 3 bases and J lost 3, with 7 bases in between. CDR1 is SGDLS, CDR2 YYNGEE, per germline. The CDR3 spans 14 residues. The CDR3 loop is CASSAENGANVLTF. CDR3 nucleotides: TGTGCCAGCAGCGCCGAGAATGGGGCCAACGTCCTGACTTTC.

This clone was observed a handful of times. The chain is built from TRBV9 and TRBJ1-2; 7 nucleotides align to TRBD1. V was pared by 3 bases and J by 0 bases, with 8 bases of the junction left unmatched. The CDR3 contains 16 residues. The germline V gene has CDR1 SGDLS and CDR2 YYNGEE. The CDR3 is CASSALGQSTNYGYTF. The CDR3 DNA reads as TGTGCCAGCAGCGCCTTGGGACAGTCAACTAACTATGGCTACACCTTC.

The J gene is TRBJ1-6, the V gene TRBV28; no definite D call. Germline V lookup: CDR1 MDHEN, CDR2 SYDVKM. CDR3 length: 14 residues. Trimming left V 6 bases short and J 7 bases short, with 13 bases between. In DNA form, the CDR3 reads TGTGCCAGCAGCTTCGGACTGATGAATTCACCCCTCCACTTT. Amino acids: CASSFGLMNSPLHF. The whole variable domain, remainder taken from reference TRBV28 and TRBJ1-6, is DVKVTQSSRYLVKRTGEKVFLECVQDMDHENMFWYRQDPGLGLRLIYFSYDVKMKEKGDIPEGYSVSREKKERFSLILESASTNQTSMYLCASSFGLMNSPLHFGNGTRLTVT.

CDR3 loop: CASSLGQGNSGNTIYF. CDR3 in DNA: TGCGCCAGCAGCTTGGGACAGGGAAACTCTGGAAACACCATATATTTT. V usage is TRBV5-1 and J usage is TRBJ1-3, with 7 bases matching TRBD1. From germline, CDR1 is SGHRS and CDR2 YFSETQ. The CDR3 runs to 16 residues. The ends lost 0 bases at V and 0 bases at J; junction bases unmatched: 3.

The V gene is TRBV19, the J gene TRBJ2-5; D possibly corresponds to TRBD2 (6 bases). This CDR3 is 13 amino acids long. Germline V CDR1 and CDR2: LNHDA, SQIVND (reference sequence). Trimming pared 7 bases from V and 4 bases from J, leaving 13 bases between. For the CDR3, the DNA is TGTGCCAGTAAGGAGGGTGGATCAGAGACCCAGTACTTC. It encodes CASKEGGSETQYF.

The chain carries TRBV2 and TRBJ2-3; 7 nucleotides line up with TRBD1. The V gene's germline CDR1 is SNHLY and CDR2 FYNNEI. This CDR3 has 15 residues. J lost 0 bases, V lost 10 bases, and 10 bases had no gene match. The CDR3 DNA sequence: TGTGCCAACTCTAAGAGGGGGCTCAGCACAGATACGCAGTATTTT. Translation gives CANSKRGLSTDTQYF.

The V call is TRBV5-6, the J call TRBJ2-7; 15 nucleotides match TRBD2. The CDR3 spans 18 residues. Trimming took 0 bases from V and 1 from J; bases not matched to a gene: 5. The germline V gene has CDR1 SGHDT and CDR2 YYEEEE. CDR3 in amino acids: CASSLAGLAGGHSYEQYF. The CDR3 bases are TGTGCCAGCAGCTTGGCGGGACTAGCGGGGGGTCATTCCTACGAGCAGTACTTC.

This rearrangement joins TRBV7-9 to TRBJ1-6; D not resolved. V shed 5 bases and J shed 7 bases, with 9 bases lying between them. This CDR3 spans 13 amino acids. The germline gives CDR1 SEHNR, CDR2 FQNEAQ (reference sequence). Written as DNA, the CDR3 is TGTGCCAGCAGCCCAGGAGAAAATTCACCCCTCCACTTT. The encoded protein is CASSPGENSPLHF.

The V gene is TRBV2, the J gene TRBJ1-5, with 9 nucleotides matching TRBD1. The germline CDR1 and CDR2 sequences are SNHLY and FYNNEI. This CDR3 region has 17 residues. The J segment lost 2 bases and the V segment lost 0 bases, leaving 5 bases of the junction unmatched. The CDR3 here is CASSEAHRGPGNQPQHF. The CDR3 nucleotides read TGTGCCAGCAGTGAAGCACACAGGGGGCCGGGCAATCAGCCCCAGCATTTT. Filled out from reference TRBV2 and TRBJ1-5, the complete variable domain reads EPEVTQTPSHQVTQMGQEVILRCVPISNHLYFYWYRQILGQKVEFLVSFYNNEISEKSEIFDDQFSVERPDGSNFTLKIRSTKLEDSAMYFCASSEAHRGPGNQPQHFGDGTRLSIL.

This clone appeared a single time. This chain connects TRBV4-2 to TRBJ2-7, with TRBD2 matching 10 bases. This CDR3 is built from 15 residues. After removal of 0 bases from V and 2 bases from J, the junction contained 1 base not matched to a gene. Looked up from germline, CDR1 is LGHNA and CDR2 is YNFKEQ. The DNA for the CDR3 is TGTGCCAGCAGCCAAGAACTAGCGGGAACCTACGAGCAGTACTTC. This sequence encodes CASSQELAGTYEQYF.

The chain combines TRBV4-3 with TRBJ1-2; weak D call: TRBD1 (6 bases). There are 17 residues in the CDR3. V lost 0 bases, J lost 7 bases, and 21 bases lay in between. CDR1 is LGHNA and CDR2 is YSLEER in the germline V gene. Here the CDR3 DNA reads TGCGCCAGCAGCCAAGATCTGTCGGGGGGCACTCGCTCTGGCTACACCTTC. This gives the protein CASSQDLSGGTRSGYTF.

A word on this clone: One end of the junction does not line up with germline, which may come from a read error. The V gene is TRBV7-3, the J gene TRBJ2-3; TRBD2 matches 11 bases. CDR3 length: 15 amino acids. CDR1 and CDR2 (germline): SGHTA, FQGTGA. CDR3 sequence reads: CDSSSSGGRTDTQYF. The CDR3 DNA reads TGTGACAGCAGCTCTAGCGGGGGGCGCACAGATACGCAGTATTTT.

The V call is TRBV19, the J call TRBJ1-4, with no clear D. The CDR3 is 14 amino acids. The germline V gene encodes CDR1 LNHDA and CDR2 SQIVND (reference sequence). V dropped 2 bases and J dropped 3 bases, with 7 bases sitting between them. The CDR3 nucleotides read TGTGCCAGTAGTATAATGGCAGCTAATGAAAAACTGTTTTTT. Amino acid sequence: CASSIMAANEKLFF.

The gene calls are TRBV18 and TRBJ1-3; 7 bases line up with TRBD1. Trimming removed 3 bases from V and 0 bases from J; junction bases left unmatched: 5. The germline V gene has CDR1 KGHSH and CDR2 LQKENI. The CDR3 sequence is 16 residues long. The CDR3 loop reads CASSPIGTVSGNTIYF. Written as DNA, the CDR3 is TGTGCCAGCTCACCTATTGGGACAGTCTCTGGAAACACCATATATTTT.

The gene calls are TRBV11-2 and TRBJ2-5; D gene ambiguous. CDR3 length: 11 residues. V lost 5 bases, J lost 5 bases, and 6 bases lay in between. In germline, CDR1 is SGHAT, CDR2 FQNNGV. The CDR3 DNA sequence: TGTGCCAGCAGCGCCTGGGAGACCCAGTACTTC. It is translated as CASSAWETQYF.

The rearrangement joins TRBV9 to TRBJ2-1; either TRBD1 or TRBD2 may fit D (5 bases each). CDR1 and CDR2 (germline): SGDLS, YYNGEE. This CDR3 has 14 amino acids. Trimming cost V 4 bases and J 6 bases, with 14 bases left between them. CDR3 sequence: CASSLSGQTNEQFF. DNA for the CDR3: TGTGCCAGCAGCCTCAGCGGACAAACCAATGAGCAGTTCTTC.

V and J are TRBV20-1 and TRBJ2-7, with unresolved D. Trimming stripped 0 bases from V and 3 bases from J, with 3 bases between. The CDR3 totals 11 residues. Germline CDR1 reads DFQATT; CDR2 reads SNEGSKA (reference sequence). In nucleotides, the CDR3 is TGCAGTGCTAGAGAGGGCTACGAGCAGTACTTC. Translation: CSAREGYEQYF.

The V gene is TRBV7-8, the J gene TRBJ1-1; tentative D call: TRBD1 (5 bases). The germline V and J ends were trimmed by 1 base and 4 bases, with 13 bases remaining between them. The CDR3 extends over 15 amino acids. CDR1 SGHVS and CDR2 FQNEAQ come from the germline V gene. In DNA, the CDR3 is TGTGCCAGCAGCTTAGTGGTCGGAGGGGCCACTGAAGCTTTCTTT. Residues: CASSLVVGGATEAFF. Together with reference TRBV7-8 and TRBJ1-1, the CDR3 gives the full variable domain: GAGVSQSPRYKVAKRGQDVALRCDPISGHVSLFWYQQALGQGPEFLTYFQNEAQLDKSGLPSDRFFAERPEGSVSTLKIQRTQQEDSAVYLCASSLVVGGATEAFFGQGTRLTVV.